One and the same sample provided the 23 T cell receptor beta chains below, sequenced in a study of blood T cell repertoires in COVID-19. Some clones are missing from TCRdb's copy, which holds only in-frame ones; the method was immunoSEQ multiplex PCR. This table holds roughly 63,000 clones, 60% to 80% found once. The sequenced sample was peripheral blood. Source of these receptors: an elderly man with acute or convalescent COVID-19.

The rearrangement links TRBV3-1 (or the pseudogene TRBV3-2) to TRBJ1-5; maybe TRBD1 (6 bases). V lost 4 bases and J lost 1, with 8 bases in between. The CDR3 is 14 amino acids. Germline V gene data show CDR1 as LGHDT and CDR2 as YNNKEL (reference sequence). The CDR3 coding sequence is TGTGCCAGCAGCCCCGACAGGAGCAATCAGCCCCAGCATTTT. Translating it yields CASSPDRSNQPQHF.

Worth noting for this clone: The same CDR3 also results from other DNA sequences found in this sample. The chain combines TRBV5-1 with TRBJ2-6; D unresolved. The germline V and J ends were trimmed by 5 bases and 0 bases, with 9 bases remaining between them. CDR3 length: 15 residues. Per germline, CDR1 SGHRS and CDR2 YFSETQ. CDR3 bases: TGCGCCAGCAGTCTCGGTAGCTCTGGGGCCAACGTCCTGACTTTC. Protein sequence: CASSLGSSGANVLTF.

The V call is TRBV3-1 (or the pseudogene TRBV3-2), the J call TRBJ1-3; D is unresolved. The CDR3 extends over 13 amino acids. Germline CDR1 is LGHDT and CDR2 is YNNKEL (reference sequence). The V gene lost 2 bases and the J gene lost 0 bases, with 2 bases spanning the gap. The CDR3 DNA sequence: TGTGCCAGCAGCCAACTCTCTGGAAACACCATATATTTT. This codes for CASSQLSGNTIYF.

V is TRBV12-5 and J is TRBJ2-1; 8 bases match TRBD2. The CDR3 length is 16 residues. V lost 5 bases to trimming and J lost 4 bases; unmatched junction nucleotides: 10. Germline CDR1 and CDR2: LGHNT and FRNRAP. CDR3 residues: CASGESGRGLYNEQFF. As DNA, the CDR3 is TGTGCTAGTGGTGAGAGCGGGAGAGGGTTATACAATGAGCAGTTCTTC.

CDR3 in DNA: TGTGCCAGCAGCCCCTGGGGTAGCGGGGGTTTCGATGAGCAGTTCTTC. Its protein product is CASSPWGSGGFDEQFF. V usage is TRBV11-3 and J usage is TRBJ2-1; 9 nucleotides match TRBD2. The CDR3 contains 16 residues. Germline values: CDR1 SGHNT, CDR2 YENEEA. The V segment lost 5 bases and the J segment 8 bases; nucleotides outside the gene matches: 13. The entire variable domain, with the rest obtained from reference TRBV11-3 and TRBJ2-1, is as follows: EAGVVQSPRYKIIEKKQPVAFWCNPISGHNTLYWYLQNLGQGPELLIRYENEEAVDDSQLPKDRFSAERLKGVDSTLKIQPAELGDSAVYLCASSPWGSGGFDEQFFGPGTRLTVL.

V gene TRBV9 combines with J gene TRBJ1-6, with TRBD1 identical over 10 bases. Germline trimming cut 2 bases from V and 9 bases from J; bases unmatched to any gene: 8. The V gene's germline CDR1 is SGDLS and CDR2 YYNGEE. The CDR3 has 16 amino acids. CDR3 loop: CASSVFGGQGSSPLHF. DNA for the CDR3: TGTGCCAGCAGCGTGTTCGGGGGACAGGGGAGTTCACCCCTCCACTTT.

This clone was seen only a few times. The J gene is TRBJ2-6, the V gene TRBV19; D is possibly TRBD1 (6 bases). The CDR3 has 16 residues. Trimming stripped 9 bases from V and 0 bases from J, with 15 bases between. CDR1 is LNHDA and CDR2 is SQIVND in the germline V gene (reference sequence). The CDR3 DNA is TGTGCCAGCCAATCGACAGGTTCCTCTGGGGCCAACGTCCTGACTTTC. Its protein is CASQSTGSSGANVLTF.

This chain uses TRBV3-1 (or the pseudogene TRBV3-2) with TRBJ1-4; 9 bases align to TRBD1. V trimming: 2 bases; J trimming: 5 bases; junction bases outside the gene matches: 3. This CDR3 contains 15 residues. CDR1 LGHDT and CDR2 YNNKEL come from the germline V gene (reference sequence). The CDR3 DNA reads TGTGCCAGCAGCCAAACAGGGGGCGACAATGAAAAACTGTTTTTT. It is translated as CASSQTGGDNEKLFF.

This clone was observed a few times. The chain is built from TRBV30 and TRBJ2-3; 11 nucleotides line up with TRBD1. V trimming: 2 bases; J trimming: 3 bases; junction bases outside the gene matches: 7. The CDR3 is made up of 16 amino acids. Germline CDR1 GTSNPN, CDR2 SVGIG (reference sequence). Written as DNA, the CDR3 is TGTGCCTGGAGTCACTCGGACAGGGGGCGGACAGATACGCAGTATTTT. Amino acid sequence: CAWSHSDRGRTDTQYF.

V gene TRBV12-3 or TRBV12-4 combines with J gene TRBJ2-1; a possible D gene is TRBD2 (5 bases). The V end lost 2 bases, the J end lost 6 bases, and 8 bases lay between the germline ends. This CDR3 spans 13 amino acids. The CDR3 loop is CASSLTGFNEQFF. CDR3 bases: TGTGCCAGCAGTTTAACGGGGTTCAATGAGCAGTTCTTC.

This clone was seen only once. The DNA of the CDR3 is TGCAGCGCCCGGGGGTCTTATAGCACAGATACGCAGTATTTT. Protein sequence: CSARGSYSTDTQYF. V is TRBV29-1 and J is TRBJ2-3; maybe TRBD2 (6 bases). The CDR3 is 14 residues long. The germline V gene has CDR1 SQVTM and CDR2 ANQGSEA. V lost 7 bases, J lost 0 bases, and 14 bases lay in between.

The V call is TRBV5-5, the J call TRBJ1-5; 9 nucleotides line up with TRBD1. CDR3 size: 17 residues. Germline loops: CDR1 SGHKS, CDR2 YYEKEE (reference sequence). With V trimmed by 2 bases and J by 0 bases, 6 bases remained unmatched. Written as DNA, the CDR3 is TGTGCCAGCAGCTTCCGGGACAGGGTGTTTAGCAATCAGCCCCAGCATTTT. This translates into CASSFRDRVFSNQPQHF.

This rearrangement joins TRBV2 to TRBJ2-7; 11 bases are a match to TRBD1. This CDR3 comprises 13 residues. Germline CDR1 is SNHLY and CDR2 is FYNNEI. The V and J ends lost 8 bases and 9 bases, in that order; junction bases with no gene match: 9. The CDR3 spells CASGGQGARGQYF. The CDR3 nucleotides are TGTGCCAGCGGAGGACAGGGGGCGAGGGGGCAGTACTTC. Looking up the rest from reference TRBV2 and TRBJ2-7 gives the full variable domain: EPEVTQTPSHQVTQMGQEVILRCVPISNHLYFYWYRQILGQKVEFLVSFYNNEISEKSEIFDDQFSVERPDGSNFTLKIRSTKLEDSAMYFCASGGQGARGQYFGPGTRLTVT.

The chain is built from TRBV11-3 and TRBJ2-7; the match to TRBD1 covers 9 bases. This CDR3 is 17 amino acids long. CDR1 and CDR2 from the germline V gene are SGHNT and YENEEA. V trimming: 1 base; J trimming: 1 base; junction bases outside the gene matches: 8. The CDR3 DNA sequence: TGTGCCAGCAGCTTAGCTGACCGGGACAGGGATTCCTACGAGCAGTACTTC. It translates to CASSLADRDRDSYEQYF.

The CDR3 is CASTHAYEQYF. The CDR3 DNA reads TGTGCCAGCACCCATGCCTACGAGCAGTACTTC. The V and J genes are TRBV28 and TRBJ2-7, with D hard to call. Germline V gene lookup returns CDR1 MDHEN and CDR2 SYDVKM. This CDR3 has 11 residues. The V end was cut by 7 bases, the J end by 2 bases, with 6 bases between.

This chain connects TRBV5-1 to TRBJ1-2; maybe TRBD1 (6 bases). The CDR3 is made up of 12 amino acids. V was cut by 5 bases and J by 6 bases, with 11 bases left in between. CDR1 SGHRS and CDR2 YFSETQ come from the germline V gene. DNA for the CDR3: TGCGCCAGCAGAACAGGGAATGATGGCTACACCTTC. It is translated as CASRTGNDGYTF.

The rearrangement links TRBV5-6 to TRBJ1-1, with D possibly being TRBD1 (6 bases). The germline CDR1 and CDR2 sequences are SGHDT and YYEEEE. V dropped 0 bases and J dropped 1 base, with 10 bases sitting between them. This CDR3 has 15 amino acids. CDR3 protein: CASSLGDIANTEAFF. The CDR3 nucleotides are TGTGCCAGCAGCTTGGGGGACATCGCGAACACTGAAGCTTTCTTT.

The table lists this clone with a few counts. The chain is built from TRBV12-5 and TRBJ1-6, with 7 bases that match TRBD1. The V gene end was trimmed by 4 bases and the J gene end by 0 bases; junction bases not matched to a gene: 9. The V gene's germline CDR1 is LGHNT and CDR2 FRNRAP. The CDR3 spans 18 residues. The CDR3 region is CASGSGTATRSYNSPLHF. CDR3 in DNA: TGTGCTAGTGGTTCCGGGACAGCGACTCGCTCCTATAATTCACCCCTCCACTTT.

This chain's CDR3 is CSVGTGTGGQPQHF. The CDR3, as DNA: TGCAGCGTTGGCACCGGGACAGGGGGTCAGCCCCAGCATTTT. J is TRBJ1-5 and V is TRBV29-1; 11 bases fit TRBD1. The V gene end was trimmed by 4 bases and the J gene end by 6 bases; junction bases not matched to a gene: 5. The CDR3 is 14 residues long. CDR1 SQVTM and CDR2 ANQGSEA come from the germline V gene.

The chain uses TRBV5-4 and TRBJ2-1; TRBD1 matches 8 bases. This CDR3 is built from 13 residues. Germline V gene lookup returns CDR1 SGHNT and CDR2 YYREEE (reference sequence). V shed 5 bases and J 5 bases; nucleotides not matched to a gene: 3. The CDR3 DNA is TGTGCCAGCAGAGTGGGACAGGACAATGAGCAGTTCTTC. Its translation: CASRVGQDNEQFF.

V usage is TRBV6-5 and J usage is TRBJ2-6, with D perhaps TRBD1 (6 bases). The CDR3 runs to 15 residues. V was pared by 6 bases and J by 1 base, with 10 bases between. Germline CDR1 MNHEY, CDR2 SVGAGI. CDR3 amino acids: CASSSGQSGANVLTF. The CDR3 coding sequence is TGTGCCAGCAGCTCTGGACAGTCTGGGGCCAACGTCCTGACTTTC.

The rearrangement uses TRBV10-2 and TRBJ2-7, with D perhaps matching TRBD1 (5 bases). CDR3 size: 14 residues. CDR1 is WSHSY, CDR2 SAAADI, per germline. V was shortened by 0 bases and J by 5 bases, with 11 bases between the two germline ends. The CDR3 sequence is CASSESRGRHEQYF. CDR3 bases: TGCGCCAGCAGTGAGTCAAGGGGTCGCCACGAGCAGTACTTC.

The chain employs TRBV19 and TRBJ1-1, with 8 bases that match TRBD1. The CDR3 has 18 amino acids. J gave up 4 bases and V 3 bases, and 16 bases lay outside the gene matches. The V gene's germline CDR1 is LNHDA and CDR2 SQIVND (reference sequence). The CDR3 DNA reads as TGTGCCAGTAGTATTGTGGACAGGGTTCCGTCGGGAGTCACTGAAGCTTTCTTT. Amino acids: CASSIVDRVPSGVTEAFF.